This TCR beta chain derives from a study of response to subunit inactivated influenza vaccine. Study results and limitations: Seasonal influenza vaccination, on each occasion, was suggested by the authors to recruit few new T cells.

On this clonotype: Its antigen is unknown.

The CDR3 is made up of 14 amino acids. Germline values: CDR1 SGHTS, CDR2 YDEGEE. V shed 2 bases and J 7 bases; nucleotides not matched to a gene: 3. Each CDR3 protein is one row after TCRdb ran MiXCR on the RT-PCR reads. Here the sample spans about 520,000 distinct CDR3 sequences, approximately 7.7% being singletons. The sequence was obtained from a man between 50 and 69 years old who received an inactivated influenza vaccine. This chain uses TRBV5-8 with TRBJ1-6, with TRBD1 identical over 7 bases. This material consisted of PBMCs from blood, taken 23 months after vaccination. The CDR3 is CASSLWDRNSPLHF. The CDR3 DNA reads TGTGCCAGCAGCTTATGGGACAGAAATTCACCCCTCCACTTT. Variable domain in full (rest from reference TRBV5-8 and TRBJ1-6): EAGVTQSPTHLIKTRGQQATLRCSPISGHTSVYWYQQALGLGLQFLLWYDEGEERNRGNFPPRFSGRQFPNYSSELNVNALELEDSALYLCASSLWDRNSPLHFGNGTRLTVT.